Listed below are T cell receptor beta chains from one sample, sequenced in a study of blood T cell repertoires in COVID-19. Sequenced by immunoSEQ multiplex PCR; TCRdb stores in-frame clones only, minus some. This sample has 450,000 to 500,000 clones; roughly 88% occur once, and the top ten carry approximately 3.4%. The source material was peripheral blood. These receptors were taken from a human donor in a cohort sampled during active COVID-19. Both conserved end residues are part of each CDR3. Each record gives: J gene, D gene, CDR3 length, clone size, V gene, CDR3 protein, CDR3 DNA. The D gene is left open where the match is weak. Size tells how often a clone was seen (once, few, many) or the class of an expanded clone, and some rows leave it out.

TRBJ2-7,TRBD2,15,few,TRBV5-4,CASSLGLAVSYEQYF,TGTGCCAGCAGCTTGGGACTAGCGGTCTCCTACGAGCAGTACTTC
TRBJ2-1,NA,15,few,TRBV19,CASSNPTDSYNEQFF,TGTGCCAGTAGTAATCCCACGGACAGCTACAATGAGCAGTTCTTC
TRBJ2-7,NA,13,NA,TRBV11-2,CASSSQLGNEQYF,TGTGCCAGCAGCTCTCAGCTAGGAAACGAGCAGTACTTC
TRBJ1-1,TRBD1,15,NA,TRBV9,CASSVVPDRGTVAFF,TGTGCCAGCAGCGTCGTGCCAGACAGGGGAACCGTGGCTTTCTTT
TRBJ1-2,NA,16,NA,TRBV6-5,CASSYAGSRWSYGYTF,TGTGCCAGCAGTTATGCGGGGTCTCGGTGGAGCTATGGCTACACCTTC
TRBJ1-5,NA,13,NA,TRBV19,CASSIGGSGPQHF,TGTGCCAGTAGTATTGGGGGGTCAGGACCCCAGCATTTT
TRBJ1-1,TRBD1,14,once,TRBV9,CASSPRQGQAEAFF,TGTGCCAGCAGCCCGCGACAGGGCCAGGCTGAAGCTTTCTTT
TRBJ2-7,TRBD2,18,NA,TRBV4-1,CASSQEGLAGVRGYEQYF,TGCGCCAGCAGCCAAGAAGGTCTAGCGGGAGTTCGCGGGTACGAGCAGTACTTC
TRBJ2-5,NA,16,few,TRBV24-1,CATSDLKTEQEETQYF,TGTGCCACCAGTGACCTCAAGACTGAACAGGAAGAGACCCAGTACTTC
TRBJ2-3,NA,12,few,TRBV27,CASDSLTDTQYF,TGTGCCTCGGACAGCCTCACAGATACGCAGTATTTT
TRBJ1-5,NA,12,NA,TRBV12-3/TRBV12-4,CASTLTGQPQHF,TGTGCCAGCACTCTGACAGGTCAGCCCCAGCATTTT
TRBJ2-3,TRBD1,14,NA,TRBV29-1,CSVTDRVGTDTQYF,TGCAGCGTGACGGACAGGGTGGGCACAGATACGCAGTATTTT
TRBJ2-3,NA,15,NA,TRBV7-2,CASSLQAGRTDTQYF,TGTGCCAGCAGCTTGCAGGCCGGTCGCACAGATACGCAGTATTTT
TRBJ1-5,TRBD1,20,NA,TRBV6-1,CASSEPRGDRGIRGNQPQHF,TGTGCCAGCAGTGAACCCCGGGGGGACAGGGGGATCCGGGGCAATCAGCCCCAGCATTTT
TRBJ2-1,TRBD2,16,NA,TRBV6-4,CASSSTTSDSYNEQFF,TGTGCCAGCAGCTCTACCACTAGCGACTCCTACAATGAGCAGTTCTTC
TRBJ1-2,TRBD1,14,NA,TRBV25-1,CASSGVRGDTGYTF,TGTGCCAGCAGTGGGGTCAGGGGGGACACTGGCTACACCTTC
TRBJ2-1,TRBD2,15,once,TRBV30,CAWSGGLAGGNEQFF,TGTGCCTGGAGTGGTGGACTAGCGGGAGGTAATGAGCAGTTCTTC
TRBJ2-1,TRBD2,16,NA,TRBV14,CASSQASGSAYNEQFF,TGTGCCAGCAGCCAAGCCAGCGGGAGTGCCTACAATGAGCAGTTCTTC
TRBJ1-1,TRBD1,15,NA,TRBV3-1/TRBV3-2,CASSHHTGANTEAFF,TGTGCCAGCAGCCACCACACAGGGGCGAACACTGAAGCTTTCTTT
TRBJ1-1,TRBD1,15,NA,TRBV25-1,CASSGTGASNTEAFF,TGTGCCAGCAGTGGGACAGGGGCCTCGAACACTGAAGCTTTCTTT
TRBJ2-3,NA,15,NA,TRBV10-1,CASRPSGGPADTQYF,TGCGCCAGCAGACCGTCTGGGGGCCCGGCAGATACGCAGTATTTT
TRBJ2-1,TRBD2,15,NA,TRBV15,CATSSSGKYYNEQFF,TGTGCCACCAGCTCAAGCGGGAAATACTACAATGAGCAGTTCTTC
TRBJ2-7,NA,16,NA,TRBV7-2,CASSLANSLFAYEQYF,TGTGCCAGCAGCTTAGCGAACAGTCTCTTCGCCTACGAGCAGTACTTC
TRBJ1-2,NA,15,NA,TRBV18,CASSSGGPQSYGYTF,TGTGCCAGCTCTTCCGGGGGACCGCAGAGTTATGGCTACACCTTC
TRBJ2-5,TRBD2,15,NA,TRBV19,CASSMGLARRETQYF,TGTGCCAGTAGTATGGGACTAGCGAGAAGGGAGACCCAGTACTTC
TRBJ1-2,TRBD1,12,few,TRBV28,CASLGQGGGYTF,TGTGCCAGCCTAGGACAGGGTGGTGGCTACACCTTC
TRBJ1-2,TRBD1,15,once,TRBV27,CASRITTGIGGGYTF,TGTGCCAGCAGGATCACGACAGGGATCGGGGGAGGCTACACCTTC
TRBJ2-7,TRBD2,14,once,TRBV5-1,CASSLEGLVSEQYF,TGCGCCAGCAGCTTGGAGGGACTAGTGAGCGAGCAGTACTTC
TRBJ1-1,NA,11,once,TRBV6-5,CASISPTEAFF,TGTGCCAGTATAAGCCCCACTGAAGCTTTCTTT
TRBJ1-2,NA,13,few,TRBV19,CASSIQAYYGYTF,TGTGCCAGTAGTATCCAGGCTTACTATGGCTACACCTTC
TRBJ2-3,NA,11,NA,TRBV12-3/TRBV12-4,CASSFRDTQYF,TGTGCCAGCAGTTTCAGAGATACGCAGTATTTT
TRBJ2-2,NA,16,once,TRBV3-1/TRBV3-2,CASSQAAGTHFGELFF,TGTGCCAGCAGCCAAGCGGCCGGGACTCATTTCGGGGAGCTGTTTTTT
TRBJ2-3,TRBD1,16,NA,TRBV6-2/TRBV6-3,CASSPGQGFLTDTQYF,TGTGCCAGCAGTCCGGGACAGGGATTCCTCACAGATACGCAGTATTTT
TRBJ2-7,NA,14,NA,TRBV18,CASTDLRGSYEQYF,TGTGCCAGCACGGATCTTCGGGGGTCCTACGAGCAGTACTTC
TRBJ2-3,TRBD1,15,NA,TRBV6-2/TRBV6-3,CASSFRDRGTDTQYF,TGTGCCAGCAGTTTCCGGGACAGGGGCACAGATACGCAGTATTTT
TRBJ2-7,TRBD2,15,NA,TRBV5-5,CASSLVGLGSDEQYF,TGTGCCAGCAGCTTGGTCGGACTAGGGTCCGACGAGCAGTACTTC
TRBJ1-2,NA,13,NA,TRBV27,CASSNQGHYGYTF,TGTGCCAGCAGTAACCAGGGGCACTATGGCTACACCTTC